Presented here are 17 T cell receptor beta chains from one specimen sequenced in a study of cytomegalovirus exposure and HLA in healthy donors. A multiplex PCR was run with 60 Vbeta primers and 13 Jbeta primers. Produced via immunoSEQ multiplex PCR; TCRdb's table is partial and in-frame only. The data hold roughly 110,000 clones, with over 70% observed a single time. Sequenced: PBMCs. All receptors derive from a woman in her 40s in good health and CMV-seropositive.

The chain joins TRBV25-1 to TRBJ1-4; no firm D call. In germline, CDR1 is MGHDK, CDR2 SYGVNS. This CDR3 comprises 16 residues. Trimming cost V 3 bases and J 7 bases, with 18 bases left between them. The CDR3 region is CASSDSARDSFEKLFF. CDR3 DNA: TGTGCCAGCAGTGACTCAGCTCGGGATTCTTTTGAAAAACTGTTTTTT. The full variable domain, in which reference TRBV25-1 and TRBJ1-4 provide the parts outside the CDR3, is EADIYQTPRYLVIGTGKKITLECSQTMGHDKMYWYQQDPGMELHLIHYSYGVNSTEKGDLSSESTVSRIRTEHFPLTLESARPSHTSQYLCASSDSARDSFEKLFFGSGTQLSVL.

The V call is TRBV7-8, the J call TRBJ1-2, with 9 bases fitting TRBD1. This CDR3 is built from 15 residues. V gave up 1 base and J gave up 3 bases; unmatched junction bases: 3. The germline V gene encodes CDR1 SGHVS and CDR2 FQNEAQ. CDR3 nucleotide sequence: TGTGCCAGCAGCTTAGGGGACAGGGCCGACTATGGCTACACCTTC. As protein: CASSLGDRADYGYTF.

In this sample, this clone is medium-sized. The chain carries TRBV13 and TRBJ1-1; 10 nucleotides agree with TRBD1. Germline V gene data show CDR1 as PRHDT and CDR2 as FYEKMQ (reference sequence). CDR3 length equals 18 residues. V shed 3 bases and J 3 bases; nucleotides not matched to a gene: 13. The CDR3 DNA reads TGTGCCAGCAGCTTTCAGTATGGACAGGGGGAATTGGACACTGAAGCTTTCTTT. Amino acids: CASSFQYGQGELDTEAFF. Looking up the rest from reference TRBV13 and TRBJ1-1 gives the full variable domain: AAGVIQSPRHLIKEKRETATLKCYPIPRHDTVYWYQQGPGQDPQFLISFYEKMQSDKGSIPDRFSAQQFSDYHSELNMSSLELGDSALYFCASSFQYGQGELDTEAFFGQGTRLTVV.

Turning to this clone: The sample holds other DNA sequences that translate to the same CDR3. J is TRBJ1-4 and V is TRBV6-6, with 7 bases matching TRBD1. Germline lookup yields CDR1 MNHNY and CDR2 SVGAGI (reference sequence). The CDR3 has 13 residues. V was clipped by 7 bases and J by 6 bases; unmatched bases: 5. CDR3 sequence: CASIRGLHEKLFF. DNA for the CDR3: TGTGCCAGCATAAGGGGGCTTCATGAAAAACTGTTTTTT.

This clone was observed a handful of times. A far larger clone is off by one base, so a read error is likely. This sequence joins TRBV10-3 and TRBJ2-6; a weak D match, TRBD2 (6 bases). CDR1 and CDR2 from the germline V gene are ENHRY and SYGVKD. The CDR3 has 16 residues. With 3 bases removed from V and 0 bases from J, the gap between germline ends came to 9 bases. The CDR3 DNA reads TGTGCCATCAGTGACTCAGCGGGCTCTGGGGCCAACGTCCTGACTTTC. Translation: CAISDSAGSGANVLTF.

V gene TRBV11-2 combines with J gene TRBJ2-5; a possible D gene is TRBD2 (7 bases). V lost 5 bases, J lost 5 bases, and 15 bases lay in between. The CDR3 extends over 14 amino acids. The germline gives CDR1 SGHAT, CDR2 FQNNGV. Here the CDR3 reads CASSRGGATETQYF. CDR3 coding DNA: TGTGCCAGCAGCCGTGGGGGGGCGACGGAGACCCAGTACTTC.

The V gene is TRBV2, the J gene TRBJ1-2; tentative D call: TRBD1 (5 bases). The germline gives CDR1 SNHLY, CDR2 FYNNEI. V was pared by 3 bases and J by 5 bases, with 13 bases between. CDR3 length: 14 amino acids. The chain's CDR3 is CASSDAGGRYGYTF. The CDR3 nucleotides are TGTGCCAGCAGTGACGCCGGGGGACGATATGGCTACACCTTC.

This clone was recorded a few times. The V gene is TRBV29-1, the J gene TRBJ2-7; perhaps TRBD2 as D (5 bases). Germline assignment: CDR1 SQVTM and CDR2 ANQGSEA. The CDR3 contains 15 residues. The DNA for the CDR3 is TGCAGTGTAAGGGTCCCGCAGCGGAGCTCCTACGAGCAGTACTTC. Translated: CSVRVPQRSSYEQYF.

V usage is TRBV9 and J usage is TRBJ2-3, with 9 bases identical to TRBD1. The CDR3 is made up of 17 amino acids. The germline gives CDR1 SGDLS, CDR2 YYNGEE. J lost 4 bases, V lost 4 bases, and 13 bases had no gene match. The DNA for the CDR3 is TGTGCCAGCAGCCCACCTTCCGGGACAGGGTCACCAGATACGCAGTATTTT. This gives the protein CASSPPSGTGSPDTQYF.

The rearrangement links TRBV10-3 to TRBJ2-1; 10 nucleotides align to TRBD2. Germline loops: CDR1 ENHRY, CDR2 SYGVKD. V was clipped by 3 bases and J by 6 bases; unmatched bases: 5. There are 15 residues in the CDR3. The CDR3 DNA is TGTGCCATCAGTGATTGGCTAGCGGGAGTCAATGAGCAGTTCTTC. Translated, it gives CAISDWLAGVNEQFF.

Written as DNA, the CDR3 is TGTGCCAGCAGCTTAACAGGGATTAGAGAGACCCAGTACTTC. It is translated as CASSLTGIRETQYF. The chain has TRBV11-3 and TRBJ2-5; D might be TRBD1 (6 bases). The length of the CDR3 is 14 residues. The germline V and J ends were trimmed by 2 bases and 4 bases, with 11 bases remaining between them. From germline, CDR1 is SGHNT and CDR2 YENEEA.

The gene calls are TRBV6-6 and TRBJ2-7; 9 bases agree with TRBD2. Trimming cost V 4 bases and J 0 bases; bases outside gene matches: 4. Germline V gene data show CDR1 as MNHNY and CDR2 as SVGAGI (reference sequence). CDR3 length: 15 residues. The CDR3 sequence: CASSSSGASSYEQYF. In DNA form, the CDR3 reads TGTGCCAGCAGTTCTAGCGGGGCCAGCTCCTACGAGCAGTACTTC.

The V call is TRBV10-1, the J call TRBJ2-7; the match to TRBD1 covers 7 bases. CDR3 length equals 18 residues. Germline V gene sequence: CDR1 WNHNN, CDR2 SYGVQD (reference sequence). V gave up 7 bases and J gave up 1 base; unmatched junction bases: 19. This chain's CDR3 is CASTEPRYRDRESYEQYF. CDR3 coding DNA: TGCGCCAGCACCGAGCCGCGCTACCGGGACAGAGAATCCTACGAGCAGTACTTC.

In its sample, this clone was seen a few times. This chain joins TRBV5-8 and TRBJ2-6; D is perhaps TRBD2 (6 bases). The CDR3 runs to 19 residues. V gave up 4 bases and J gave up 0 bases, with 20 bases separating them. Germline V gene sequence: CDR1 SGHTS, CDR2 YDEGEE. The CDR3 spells CASSHPRGTFISGANVLTF. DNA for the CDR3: TGTGCCAGCAGCCACCCTCGGGGGACGTTCATCTCTGGGGCCAACGTCCTGACTTTC.

CDR3 loop: CASSGRAFEQYF. CDR3 sequence (DNA): TGTGCCAGTAGCGGGAGGGCCTTCGAGCAGTACTTC. This rearrangement joins TRBV10-3 to TRBJ2-7, with 11 bases matching TRBD2. With 10 bases clipped from V and 6 bases from J, the junction kept 5 bases outside the gene matches. Germline-derived CDR1 and CDR2 are ENHRY and SYGVKD. This CDR3 is 12 amino acids long.

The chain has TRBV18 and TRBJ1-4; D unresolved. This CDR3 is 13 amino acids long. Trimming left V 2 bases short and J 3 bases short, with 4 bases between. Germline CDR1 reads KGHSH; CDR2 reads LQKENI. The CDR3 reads CASSPAANEKLFF. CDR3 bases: TGTGCCAGCTCACCAGCAGCTAATGAAAAACTGTTTTTT.

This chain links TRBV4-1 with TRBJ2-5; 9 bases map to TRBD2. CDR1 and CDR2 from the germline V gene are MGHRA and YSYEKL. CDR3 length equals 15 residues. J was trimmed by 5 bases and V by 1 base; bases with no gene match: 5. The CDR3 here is CASSQVSGSGETQYF. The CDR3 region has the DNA TGCGCCAGCAGCCAAGTTAGCGGGAGCGGGGAGACCCAGTACTTC.